These 10 T cell receptor beta chains share one sample of origin, sequenced in a study of T cells in Graves' hyperthyroidism and ophthalmopathy. TCR beta CDR3 regions were amplified from RNA transcripts. HTBI primers were used for first-round RT-PCR of the TCR CDR3. TCRdb re-called the multiplex PCR reads with MiXCR, one entry per CDR3 protein. This table has around 260,000 distinct CDR3 sequences, less than 30% appearing once. Material: blood. These receptors all stem from a man aged 35 to 55 with Graves' hyperthyroidism that later progressed to Graves' ophthalmopathy.

CDR3 sequence (DNA): TGTGCCAGCAGTTTAGCAGCGGGAGGGCCCTCGAAGACCCAGTACTTC. Amino acids: CASSLAAGGPSKTQYF. The chain carries TRBV12-3 or TRBV12-4 and TRBJ2-5, with 10 bases lining up with TRBD2. The CDR3 runs to 16 residues. The junction had 7 bases not matched to a gene; V was cut back by 0 bases and J by 6 bases.

The rearrangement links TRBV6-5 to TRBJ2-5; 10 nucleotides align to TRBD1. This CDR3 is 16 amino acids long. The germline V gene encodes CDR1 MNHEY and CDR2 SVGAGI. V lost 2 bases and J lost 3; bases outside the gene matches: 6. CDR3 DNA sequence: TGTGCCAGCAGTTACACTGGGACAGGGGTAGAAGAGACCCAGTACTTC. Amino acids: CASSYTGTGVEETQYF.

This clonotype was counted ten times or more. The chain combines TRBV9 with TRBJ1-2; 8 bases line up with TRBD1. The CDR3 extends over 12 amino acids. Germline CDR1 is SGDLS and CDR2 is YYNGEE. The ends lost 5 bases at V and 5 bases at J; junction bases unmatched: 2. As DNA, the CDR3 is TGTGCCAGCAGTGGACAGGGATATGGCTACACCTTC. This translates into CASSGQGYGYTF. The whole variable domain, filled in from reference TRBV9 and TRBJ1-2, reads DSGVTQTPKHLITATGQRVTLRCSPRSGDLSVYWYQQSLDQGLQFLIQYYNGEERAKGNILERFSAQQFPDLHSELNLSSLELGDSALYFCASSGQGYGYTFGSGTRLTVV.

This clonotype was seen repeatedly, ten times or more. The V gene is TRBV6-5, the J gene TRBJ1-1; D is unresolved. With 6 bases removed from V and 6 bases from J, the gap between germline ends came to 11 bases. The CDR3 is 12 amino acids. The germline CDR1 and CDR2 sequences are MNHEY and SVGAGI. The CDR3 sequence is CASSVLAPEAFF. In nucleotides, the CDR3 is TGTGCCAGCAGCGTTCTGGCGCCTGAAGCTTTCTTT.

The chain employs TRBV6-5 and TRBJ2-2; 9 nucleotides align to TRBD1. Germline loops: CDR1 MNHEY, CDR2 SVGAGI. The V gene end was trimmed by 6 bases and the J gene end by 4 bases; junction bases not matched to a gene: 3. This CDR3 spans 14 amino acids. The CDR3: CASSYRGPTGELFF. CDR3 nucleotides: TGTGCCAGCAGCTACAGGGGGCCCACCGGGGAGCTGTTTTTT.

In this sample, this clonotype turned up many times. The chain uses TRBV5-6 and TRBJ1-5; perhaps TRBD1 as D (6 bases). Trimming removed 0 bases at V and 7 bases at J, with 14 bases between. The CDR3 consists of 15 residues. CDR1 and CDR2 (germline): SGHDT, YYEEEE. The CDR3 spells CASSLGGTPTQPQHF. CDR3 bases: TGTGCCAGCAGCTTGGGGGGGACACCTACCCAGCCCCAGCATTTT.

The V call is TRBV12-3 or TRBV12-4, the J call TRBJ1-5; D not certain. Trimming pared 3 bases from V and 9 bases from J, leaving 12 bases between. CDR3 size: 13 residues. The CDR3 DNA reads TGTGCCAGCAGTTTCCGAGTGGGGTGGCCCCAGCATTTT. Protein: CASSFRVGWPQHF.

This clonotype occurred many times. The rearrangement links TRBV5-1 to TRBJ2-5; D gene uncertain. V lost 0 bases and J 1 base, leaving 7 bases between the germline ends. CDR1 is SGHRS and CDR2 is YFSETQ in the germline V gene. The CDR3 has 14 residues. Here the CDR3 DNA reads TGCGCCAGCAGCTTGGCACGTAGCCAAGAGACCCAGTACTTC. Translation: CASSLARSQETQYF.

This clonotype was counted many times. V and J are TRBV28 and TRBJ1-1, with D perhaps TRBD1 (5 bases). The CDR3 is 14 residues long. In germline, CDR1 is MDHEN, CDR2 SYDVKM. Trimming left V 2 bases short and J 1 base short, with 8 bases between. CDR3 nucleotides: TGTGCCAGCAGTTTACAGGGAGAGAACACTGAAGCTTTCTTT. Residues: CASSLQGENTEAFF.

This clonotype was detected many times. The V call is TRBV11-2, the J call TRBJ1-1; D gene ambiguous. The V end was cut by 4 bases, the J end by 2 bases, with 8 bases between. The CDR3 sequence is 13 residues long. CDR1 SGHAT and CDR2 FQNNGV come from the germline V gene. This chain's CDR3 is CASSSHPNTEAFF. The DNA of the CDR3 is TGTGCCAGCAGCTCCCATCCAAACACTGAAGCTTTCTTT.